These 25 T cell receptor beta chains were all obtained from the same sample, sequenced in a study of cytomegalovirus exposure and HLA in healthy donors. The PCR employed 60 Vbeta primers together with 13 Jbeta primers. Repertoires were generated with immunoSEQ multiplex PCR, while TCRdb's copy carries only in-frame clones and drops some. The data show 150,000 to 200,000 clones, with more than 75% seen just once and approximately 2.3% held by the top ten. The sample comprised PBMCs. These receptors were collected from a man between 18 and 29 years old in good health and CMV-seropositive.

This clone was counted only a few times. V usage is TRBV13 and J usage is TRBJ2-1; no clear D gene. V lost 4 bases, J lost 8 bases, and 6 bases lay in between. The CDR3 contains 11 residues. Germline CDR1 PRHDT, CDR2 FYEKMQ (reference sequence). The CDR3 sequence: CASSSSHEQFF. Written as DNA, the CDR3 is TGTGCCAGCAGCTCCTCCCATGAGCAGTTCTTC.

The chain recombines TRBV6-6 with TRBJ1-2; D is unclear. The CDR3 totals 13 residues. CDR1 and CDR2 (germline): MNHNY, SVGAGI (reference sequence). V was trimmed by 2 bases and J by 4 bases, leaving 8 bases between them. CDR3: CASSYLVLYGYTF. The CDR3 DNA is TGTGCCAGCAGTTACCTTGTCCTCTATGGCTACACCTTC.

This clone was counted a single time. The chain combines TRBV2 with TRBJ1-2; 7 nucleotides match TRBD1. Germline CDR1 and CDR2: SNHLY and FYNNEI. The CDR3 sequence is 14 residues long. Trimming at V came to 2 bases and at J to 8 bases, leaving 8 bases not matched to a gene. The CDR3 here is CASSELKTGIGYTF. Here the CDR3 DNA reads TGTGCCAGCAGTGAACTAAAGACAGGGATAGGCTACACCTTC.

The V and J genes are TRBV30 and TRBJ1-1, with D unclear. CDR3 length equals 14 residues. Germline values: CDR1 GTSNPN, CDR2 SVGIG (reference sequence). V shed 4 bases and J shed 0 bases, with 12 bases lying between them. The CDR3 sequence: CAWTGMVLNTEAFF. The CDR3 nucleotides are TGTGCCTGGACGGGTATGGTCTTGAACACTGAAGCTTTCTTT.

V is TRBV4-2 and J is TRBJ2-5; TRBD2 matches at 11 bases. There are 17 residues in the CDR3. Germline values: CDR1 LGHNA, CDR2 YNFKEQ. After removal of 1 base from V and 4 bases from J, the junction contained 8 bases not matched to a gene. CDR3 nucleotide sequence: TGTGCCAGCAGCCAAGTGTCGATAACTAGCGGGGGAGAGACCCAGTACTTC. Its translation is CASSQVSITSGGETQYF.

The V and J genes are TRBV7-2 and TRBJ1-2, with no clear D. Germline CDR1 and CDR2: SGHTA and FQGNSA. The ends were cut back, 1 base at V and 0 bases at J, with 21 bases in the middle. CDR3 length equals 19 residues. Here the CDR3 DNA reads TGTGCCAGCAGCTTAGAGGTAGCGTCCGGCTATTTCACTAACTATGGCTACACCTTC. Its protein is CASSLEVASGYFTNYGYTF.

The V call is TRBV27, the J call TRBJ1-5, with D perhaps TRBD1 (5 bases). The CDR3 is 17 residues long. CDR1 and CDR2 from the germline V gene are MNHEY and SMNVEV (reference sequence). V was pared by 3 bases and J by 1 base, with 16 bases between. As DNA, the CDR3 is TGTGCCAGCAGTTTCCGCAGGGAAGATAAGAGCAATCAGCCCCAGCATTTT. It codes for CASSFRREDKSNQPQHF.

The chain joins TRBV6-5 to TRBJ1-1; 7 bases line up with TRBD1. The ends lost 0 bases at V and 0 bases at J; junction bases unmatched: 1. Germline V gene data show CDR1 as MNHEY and CDR2 as SVGAGI. This CDR3 contains 15 residues. CDR3 coding DNA: TGTGCCAGCAGTTACTCGACAGGGCTGAACACTGAAGCTTTCTTT. Its translation is CASSYSTGLNTEAFF.

The chain is built from TRBV7-2 and TRBJ2-1, with TRBD2 matching over 9 bases. Germline CDR1 reads SGHTA; CDR2 reads FQGNSA. CDR3 length: 16 residues. The ends lost 1 base at V and 7 bases at J; junction bases unmatched: 8. In nucleotides, the CDR3 is TGTGCCAGCAGCTTAGTGGGCGGGGGGGCCTGGAATGAGCAGTTCTTC. This codes for CASSLVGGGAWNEQFF. The full variable domain, in which reference TRBV7-2 and TRBJ2-1 provide the parts outside the CDR3, is GAGVSQSPSNKVTEKGKDVELRCDPISGHTALYWYRQSLGQGLEFLIYFQGNSAPDKSGLPSDRFSAERTGGSVSTLTIQRTQQEDSAVYLCASSLVGGGAWNEQFFGPGTRLTVL.

This chain's CDR3 is CSVAQGGYEQYF. The CDR3 DNA reads TGCAGCGTTGCCCAGGGAGGCTACGAGCAGTACTTC. The V gene is TRBV29-1, the J gene TRBJ2-7; a possible D gene is TRBD2 (6 bases). Germline V lookup: CDR1 SQVTM, CDR2 ANQGSEA. The CDR3 has 12 amino acids. V gave up 4 bases and J gave up 3 bases, with 10 bases separating them.

The rearrangement joins TRBV6-4 to TRBJ1-2; the match to TRBD1 covers 7 bases. This CDR3 has 15 amino acids. Germline V gene data show CDR1 as MRHNA and CDR2 as SNTAGT. J gave up 2 bases and V 5 bases, and 8 bases lay outside the gene matches. DNA of the CDR3: TGTGCCAGCAGTCCCGGGAGGGGGCCGAACTATGGCTACACCTTC. It is translated as CASSPGRGPNYGYTF.

The genes are TRBV27 and TRBJ2-7, with D possibly matching TRBD1 (6 bases). The V gene's germline CDR1 is MNHEY and CDR2 SMNVEV (reference sequence). The CDR3 is made up of 12 amino acids. V was cut by 8 bases and J by 3 bases, with 11 bases left in between. CDR3 coding DNA: TGTGCCAGCGGGGACAACAACTACGAGCAGTACTTC. Protein sequence: CASGDNNYEQYF.

The V call is TRBV7-8, the J call TRBJ1-1; a weak D match, TRBD1 (6 bases). The germline V gene has CDR1 SGHVS and CDR2 FQNEAQ. The CDR3 totals 12 residues. The V and J ends lost 5 bases and 5 bases respectively, with 9 bases between them. The CDR3 DNA is TGTGCCAGCAGCCGGGGGGCGACTGAAGCTTTCTTT. It translates to CASSRGATEAFF.

This clone has a single count. V is TRBV15 and J is TRBJ1-2; D ambiguous. Germline CDR1 and CDR2: LNHNV and YYDKDF (reference sequence). CDR3 size: 12 residues. V lost 0 bases and J 7 bases, leaving 6 bases between the germline ends. The CDR3: CATSRDGFGYTF. The CDR3 DNA sequence: TGTGCCACCAGCAGAGACGGGTTTGGCTACACCTTC. The full variable domain, with the rest looked up from reference TRBV15 and TRBJ1-2, is DAMVIQNPRYQVTQFGKPVTLSCSQTLNHNVMYWYQQKSSQAPKLLFHYYDKDFNNEADTPDNFQSRRPNTSFCFLDIRSPGLGDTAMYLCATSRDGFGYTFGSGTRLTVV.

The CDR3 nucleotides are TGTGCCAGCAATAGAGGGACTAGCGGGGTGGGGGATACGCAGTATTTT. This encodes CASNRGTSGVGDTQYF. This chain uses TRBV2 with TRBJ2-3, with 13 bases aligning to TRBD2. The V gene end was trimmed by 7 bases and the J gene end by 6 bases; junction bases not matched to a gene: 10. Looked up from germline, CDR1 is SNHLY and CDR2 is FYNNEI. CDR3 size: 16 residues.

V is TRBV18 and J is TRBJ1-3; 10 positions agree with TRBD1. V was pared by 4 bases and J by 7 bases, with 7 bases of the junction left unmatched. Germline CDR1 KGHSH, CDR2 LQKENI. The CDR3 sequence is 15 residues long. The CDR3 loop reads CASSQTPGQGNTIYF. The DNA of the CDR3 is TGTGCCAGCTCACAAACTCCGGGACAGGGGAACACCATATATTTT.

The chain joins TRBV9 to TRBJ1-2, with D maybe TRBD1 (6 bases). CDR3 size: 12 residues. Trimming pared 3 bases from V and 7 bases from J, leaving 10 bases between. Germline-derived CDR1 and CDR2 are SGDLS and YYNGEE. The CDR3 DNA sequence: TGTGCCAGCAGCGCCAAACAGGGTGGCTACACCTTC. Its protein product is CASSAKQGGYTF.

This clone has more than one count but fewer than ten. The chain links TRBV5-4 to TRBJ1-3, with a tentative D call TRBD1 (5 bases). The length of the CDR3 is 15 residues. Trimming pared 3 bases from V and 0 bases from J, leaving 10 bases between. Germline lookup yields CDR1 SGHNT and CDR2 YYREEE (reference sequence). This chain's CDR3 is CASSYDSISGNTIYF. Here the CDR3 DNA reads TGTGCCAGCAGCTATGACAGTATCTCTGGAAACACCATATATTTT. The entire variable domain, with the rest obtained from reference TRBV5-4 and TRBJ1-3, is as follows: ETGVTQSPTHLIKTRGQQVTLRCSSQSGHNTVSWYQQALGQGPQFIFQYYREEENGRGNFPPRFSGLQFPNYSSELNVNALELDDSALYLCASSYDSISGNTIYFGEGSWLTVV.

The J gene is TRBJ1-5, the V gene TRBV4-2; 8 bases line up with TRBD1. The CDR3 extends over 16 amino acids. From germline, CDR1 is LGHNA and CDR2 YNFKEQ. Trimming at V came to 2 bases and at J to 3 bases, leaving 6 bases not matched to a gene. This chain's CDR3 is CASSQTQGASNQPQHF. The CDR3 DNA follows: TGTGCCAGCAGCCAAACTCAGGGGGCTTCCAATCAGCCCCAGCATTTT.

The chain's CDR3 is CASSPRTSGVYNEQFF. The CDR3 DNA reads as TGTGCCAGCAGCCCCCGGACTAGCGGGGTCTACAATGAGCAGTTCTTC. This chain links TRBV7-3 with TRBJ2-1, with 12 bases fitting TRBD2. Germline-derived CDR1 and CDR2 are SGHTA and FQGTGA. The trim removed 5 bases at V and 3 bases at J, leaving 5 bases unmatched. The CDR3 sequence is 16 residues long.

This clone was detected only once. V gene TRBV9 combines with J gene TRBJ2-6; TRBD1 agrees at 8 bases. CDR3 length: 17 amino acids. The V segment lost 3 bases and the J segment 0 bases; nucleotides outside the gene matches: 5. Germline CDR1 is SGDLS and CDR2 is YYNGEE. CDR3 loop: CASSAGQAGSGANVLTF. For the CDR3, the DNA is TGTGCCAGCAGCGCGGGACAGGCTGGCTCTGGGGCCAACGTCCTGACTTTC.

This chain connects TRBV15 to TRBJ1-2; weak D call: TRBD1 (5 bases). The CDR3 sequence is 15 residues long. CDR1 and CDR2 from the germline V gene are LNHNV and YYDKDF (reference sequence). The V and J ends lost 3 bases and 0 bases respectively, with 11 bases between them. The CDR3 sequence: CATSRSDTANYGYTF. The CDR3 DNA follows: TGTGCCACCAGCAGGTCGGACACCGCTAACTATGGCTACACCTTC.

The chain carries TRBV29-1 and TRBJ1-2; D is uncertain. Germline CDR1 and CDR2: SQVTM and ANQGSEA. Trimming took 3 bases from V and 0 from J, leaving 5 bases between them. This CDR3 is built from 12 residues. CDR3 DNA: TGCAGCGTTGACAGTCCTAACTATGGCTACACCTTC. Its protein is CSVDSPNYGYTF. Full variable domain (outside the CDR3, taken from reference TRBV29-1 and TRBJ1-2): SAVISQKPSRDICQRGTSLTIQCQVDSQVTMMFWYRQQPGQSLTLIATANQGSEATYESGFVIDKFPISRPNLTFSTLTVSNMSPEDSSIYLCSVDSPNYGYTFGSGTRLTVV.

The V and J genes are TRBV6-5 and TRBJ2-5, with D perhaps matching TRBD1 (6 bases). From germline, CDR1 is MNHEY and CDR2 SVGAGI. Trimming removed 6 bases at V and 4 bases at J, with 12 bases between. The CDR3 sequence is 13 residues long. CDR3 nucleotides: TGTGCCAGCAGGTCCCCAGGGGCAGAGACCCAGTACTTC. Protein: CASRSPGAETQYF.

The chain recombines TRBV9 with TRBJ1-1; D ambiguous. Germline CDR1 reads SGDLS; CDR2 reads YYNGEE. The CDR3 contains 14 residues. Trimming cost V 3 bases and J 4 bases, with 13 bases left between them. CDR3: CASSGVAGSTEAFF. CDR3 DNA: TGTGCCAGCAGCGGCGTAGCCGGAAGCACTGAAGCTTTCTTT.